The 2 T cell receptor beta chains below were found in one sample sequenced in a study of blood T cells in healthy people across ages. The second PCR ran about 6 to 12 cycles with a sample-barcoded 5' primer and J-beta primers. TCRdb re-analysed the 5' RACE reads in MiXCR, keeping a single row per CDR3 protein. Seen here are 650,000 to 800,000 distinct CDR3 sequences, under 55% observed once, and the top ten hold around 18%. What was sequenced was blood. These receptors all come from a man in his sixties in good health.

V usage is TRBV6-2 or TRBV6-3 and J usage is TRBJ1-5; D is uncertain. This CDR3 is built from 17 residues. Per the germline V gene, CDR1 is MNHEY and CDR2 is SVGEGT. The germline V and J ends were trimmed by 0 bases and 3 bases, with 15 bases remaining between them. CDR3 nucleotides: TGTGCCAGCAGTTACTCTTCCTCACCCATTGACAATCAGCCCCAGCATTTT. This codes for CASSYSSSPIDNQPQHF.

This chain connects TRBV5-1 to TRBJ2-1, with TRBD1 as a possible D gene (9 bases). Trimming took off 1 base at V and 5 bases at J, with 22 bases between the two ends. This CDR3 has 18 residues. Germline CDR1 reads SGHRS; CDR2 reads YFSETQ. The CDR3 region has the DNA TGCGCCAGCAGCTTGCGGACAGGGGTCTGGCGGGGGGACAATGAGCAGTTCTTC. Translated: CASSLRTGVWRGDNEQFF.